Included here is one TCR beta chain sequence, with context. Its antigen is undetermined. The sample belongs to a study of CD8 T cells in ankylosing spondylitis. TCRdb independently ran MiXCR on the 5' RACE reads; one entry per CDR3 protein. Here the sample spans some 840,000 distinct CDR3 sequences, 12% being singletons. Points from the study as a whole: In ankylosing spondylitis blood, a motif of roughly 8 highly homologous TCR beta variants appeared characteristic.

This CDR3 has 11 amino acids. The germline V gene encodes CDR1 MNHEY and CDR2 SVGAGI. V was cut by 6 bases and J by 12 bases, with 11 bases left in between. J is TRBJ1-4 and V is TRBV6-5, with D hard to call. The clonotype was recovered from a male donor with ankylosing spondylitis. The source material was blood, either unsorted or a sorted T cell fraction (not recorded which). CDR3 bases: TGTGCCAGCAGGAGCTTTGGGGAACTGTTTTTT. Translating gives CASRSFGELFF.